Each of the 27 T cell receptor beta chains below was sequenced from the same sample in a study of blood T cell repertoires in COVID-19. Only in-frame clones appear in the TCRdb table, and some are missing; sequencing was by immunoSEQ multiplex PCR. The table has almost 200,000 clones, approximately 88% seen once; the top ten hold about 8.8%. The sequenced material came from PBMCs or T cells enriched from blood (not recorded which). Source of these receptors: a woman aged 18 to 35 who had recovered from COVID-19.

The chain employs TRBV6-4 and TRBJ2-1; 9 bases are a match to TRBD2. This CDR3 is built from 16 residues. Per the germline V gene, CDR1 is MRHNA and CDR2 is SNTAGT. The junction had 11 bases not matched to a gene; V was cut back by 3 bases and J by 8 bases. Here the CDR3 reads CASSDRGGGARDEQFF. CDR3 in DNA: TGTGCCAGCAGTGATAGAGGCGGGGGGGCCAGAGATGAGCAGTTCTTC.

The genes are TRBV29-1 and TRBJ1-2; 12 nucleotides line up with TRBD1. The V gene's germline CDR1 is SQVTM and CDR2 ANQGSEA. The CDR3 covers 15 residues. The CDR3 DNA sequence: TGCGCGTGCTGGGACAGGGGGCACAAGTACTATGGCTACACCTTC. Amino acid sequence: CACWDRGHKYYGYTF.

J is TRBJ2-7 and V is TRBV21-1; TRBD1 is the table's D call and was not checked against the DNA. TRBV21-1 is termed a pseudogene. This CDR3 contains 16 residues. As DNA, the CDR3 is TGTGCCAGCAGCCGACCGGGACATCCCATATCCTACGAGCAGTACTTC. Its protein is CASSRPGHPISYEQYF.

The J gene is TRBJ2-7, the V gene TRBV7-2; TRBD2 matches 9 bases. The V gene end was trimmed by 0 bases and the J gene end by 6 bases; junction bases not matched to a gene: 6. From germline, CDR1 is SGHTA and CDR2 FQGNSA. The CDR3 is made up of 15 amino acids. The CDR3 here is CASSLAPGTSSEQYF. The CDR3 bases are TGTGCCAGCAGCTTAGCGCCCGGGACTAGCAGCGAGCAGTACTTC.

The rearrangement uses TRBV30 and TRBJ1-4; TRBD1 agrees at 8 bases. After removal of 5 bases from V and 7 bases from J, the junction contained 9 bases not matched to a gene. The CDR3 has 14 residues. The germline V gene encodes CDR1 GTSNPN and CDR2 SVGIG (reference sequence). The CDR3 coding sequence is TGTGCCTGGGGAACAGGACAGGGTGGTGAAAAACTGTTTTTT. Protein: CAWGTGQGGEKLFF.

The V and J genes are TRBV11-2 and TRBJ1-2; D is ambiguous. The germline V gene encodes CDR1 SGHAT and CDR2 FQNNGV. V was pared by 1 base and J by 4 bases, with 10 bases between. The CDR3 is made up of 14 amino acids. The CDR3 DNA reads TGTGCCAGCAGCTTAGGTGACTCCTTCTATGGCTACACCTTC. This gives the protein CASSLGDSFYGYTF. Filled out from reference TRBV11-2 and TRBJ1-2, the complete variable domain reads EAGVAQSPRYKIIEKRQSVAFWCNPISGHATLYWYQQILGQGPKLLIQFQNNGVVDDSQLPKDRFSAERLKGVDSTLKIQPAKLEDSAVYLCASSLGDSFYGYTFGSGTRLTVV.

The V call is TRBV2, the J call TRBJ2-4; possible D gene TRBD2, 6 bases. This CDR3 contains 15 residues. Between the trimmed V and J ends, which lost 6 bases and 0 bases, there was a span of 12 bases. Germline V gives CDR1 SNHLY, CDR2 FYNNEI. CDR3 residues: CASSAGRLAKNIQYF. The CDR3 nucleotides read TGTGCCAGCAGCGCGGGACGTCTAGCCAAAAACATTCAGTACTTC.

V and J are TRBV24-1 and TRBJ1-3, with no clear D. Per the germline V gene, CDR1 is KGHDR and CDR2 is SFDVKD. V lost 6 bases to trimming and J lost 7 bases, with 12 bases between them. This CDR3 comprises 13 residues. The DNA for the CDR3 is TGTGCCACCAGTCCCGGGAGAGGGAACACCATATATTTT. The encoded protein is CATSPGRGNTIYF.

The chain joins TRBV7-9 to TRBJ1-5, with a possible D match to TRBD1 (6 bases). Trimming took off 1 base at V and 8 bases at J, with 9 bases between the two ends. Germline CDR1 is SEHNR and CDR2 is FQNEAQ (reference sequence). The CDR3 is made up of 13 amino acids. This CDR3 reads CASSLDRVEPQHF. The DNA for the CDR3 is TGTGCCAGCAGCTTAGACAGGGTTGAGCCCCAGCATTTT.

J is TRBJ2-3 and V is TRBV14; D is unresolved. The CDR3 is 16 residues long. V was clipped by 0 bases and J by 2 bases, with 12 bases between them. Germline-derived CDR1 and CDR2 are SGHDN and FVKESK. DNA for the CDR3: TGTGCCAGCAGCCAAGAACACAGCCGCTTCACAGATACGCAGTATTTT. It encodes CASSQEHSRFTDTQYF.

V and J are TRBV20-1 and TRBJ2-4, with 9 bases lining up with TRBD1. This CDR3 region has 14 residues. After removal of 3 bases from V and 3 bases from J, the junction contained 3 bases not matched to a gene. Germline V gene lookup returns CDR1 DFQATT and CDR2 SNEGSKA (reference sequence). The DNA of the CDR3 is TGCAGTGCTAGTGACAGGGGGGACAAAAACATTCAGTACTTC. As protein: CSASDRGDKNIQYF.

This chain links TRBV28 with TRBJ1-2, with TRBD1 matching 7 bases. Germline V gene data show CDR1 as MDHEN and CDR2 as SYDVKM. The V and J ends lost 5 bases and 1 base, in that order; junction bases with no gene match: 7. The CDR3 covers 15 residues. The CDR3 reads CASSPYRGLNYGYTF. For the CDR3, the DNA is TGTGCCAGCAGTCCTTACAGGGGCCTTAACTATGGCTACACCTTC.

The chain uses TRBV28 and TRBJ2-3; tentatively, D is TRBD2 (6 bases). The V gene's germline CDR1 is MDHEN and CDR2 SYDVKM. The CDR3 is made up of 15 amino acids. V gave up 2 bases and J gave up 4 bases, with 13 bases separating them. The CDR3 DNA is TGTGCCAGCAGTTTAAGGGGCGGGAAGGCAGATACGCAGTATTTT. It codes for CASSLRGGKADTQYF.

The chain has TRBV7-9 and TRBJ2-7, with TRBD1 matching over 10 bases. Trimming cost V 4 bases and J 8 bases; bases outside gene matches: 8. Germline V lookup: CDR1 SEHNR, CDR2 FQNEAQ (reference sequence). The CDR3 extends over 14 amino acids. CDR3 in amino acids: CASSYGQGVGQQYF. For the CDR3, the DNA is TGTGCCAGCAGCTATGGACAGGGGGTTGGGCAGCAGTACTTC.

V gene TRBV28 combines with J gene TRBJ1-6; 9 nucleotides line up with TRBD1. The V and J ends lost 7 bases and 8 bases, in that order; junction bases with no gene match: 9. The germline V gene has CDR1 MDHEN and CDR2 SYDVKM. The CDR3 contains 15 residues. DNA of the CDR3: TGTGCCAGCACGGACGGGACAGGGTTAGATTCACCCCTCCACTTT. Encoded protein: CASTDGTGLDSPLHF.

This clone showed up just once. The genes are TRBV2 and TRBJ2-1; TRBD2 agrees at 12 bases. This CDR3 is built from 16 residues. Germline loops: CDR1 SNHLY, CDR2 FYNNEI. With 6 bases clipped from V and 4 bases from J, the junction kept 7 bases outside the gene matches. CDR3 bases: TGTGCCAGCAGACCGCGGACTAGCGGGGCATACAATGAGCAGTTCTTC. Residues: CASRPRTSGAYNEQFF.

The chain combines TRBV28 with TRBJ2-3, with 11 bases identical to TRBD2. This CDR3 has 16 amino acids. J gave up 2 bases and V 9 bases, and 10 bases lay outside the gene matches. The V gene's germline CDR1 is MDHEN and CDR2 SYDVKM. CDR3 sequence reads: CASLAGGLSSTDTQYF. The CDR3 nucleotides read TGTGCCAGTCTAGCGGGGGGCCTTTCTTCCACAGATACGCAGTATTTT.

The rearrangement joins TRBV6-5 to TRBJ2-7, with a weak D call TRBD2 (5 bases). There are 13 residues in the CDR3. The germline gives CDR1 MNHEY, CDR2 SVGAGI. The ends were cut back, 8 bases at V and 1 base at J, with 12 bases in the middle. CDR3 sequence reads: CASAHRGSYEQYF. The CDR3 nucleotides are TGTGCCAGCGCCCATCGAGGGTCCTACGAGCAGTACTTC.

The CDR3 region has the DNA TGTGCCAGCTACAGTGCCGGGGGGCCGAGCTCCTACAATGAGCAGTTCTTC. This encodes CASYSAGGPSSYNEQFF. The J gene is TRBJ2-1, the V gene TRBV5-8; TRBD2 is a possible D gene (7 bases). The V and J ends lost 7 bases and 0 bases respectively, with 20 bases between them. This CDR3 spans 17 amino acids. CDR1 is SGHTS and CDR2 is YDEGEE in the germline V gene.

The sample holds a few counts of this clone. The CDR3 region is CASSLGGAGSGYTF. CDR3 DNA: TGCGCCAGCAGCTTGGGGGGAGCCGGTAGTGGCTACACCTTC. The V call is TRBV5-1, the J call TRBJ1-2; D gene ambiguous. CDR1 and CDR2 (germline): SGHRS, YFSETQ. The CDR3 spans 14 residues. The germline V and J ends were trimmed by 0 bases and 7 bases, with 13 bases remaining between them.

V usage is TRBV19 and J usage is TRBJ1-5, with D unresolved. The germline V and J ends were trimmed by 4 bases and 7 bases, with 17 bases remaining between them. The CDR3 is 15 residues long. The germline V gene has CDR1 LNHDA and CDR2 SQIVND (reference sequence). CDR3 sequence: CASSTGRERNQPQHF. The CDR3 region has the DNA TGTGCCAGTAGTACCGGGAGGGAGAGGAACCAGCCCCAGCATTTT.

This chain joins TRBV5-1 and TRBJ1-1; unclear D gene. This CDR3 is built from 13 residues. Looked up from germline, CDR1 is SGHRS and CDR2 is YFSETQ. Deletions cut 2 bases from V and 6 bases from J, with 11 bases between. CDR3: CASSFSGKSEAFF. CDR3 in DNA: TGCGCCAGCAGCTTTAGCGGGAAATCTGAAGCTTTCTTT.

The CDR3 nucleotides are TGTGCCAGTACCACAGGGGGTGAACAGCCCCAGCATTTT. Translated, it gives CASTTGGEQPQHF. This chain uses TRBV19 with TRBJ1-5, with TRBD1 identical over 8 bases. The germline gives CDR1 LNHDA, CDR2 SQIVND (reference sequence). V lost 7 bases and J lost 7; bases outside the gene matches: 6. This CDR3 region has 13 residues.

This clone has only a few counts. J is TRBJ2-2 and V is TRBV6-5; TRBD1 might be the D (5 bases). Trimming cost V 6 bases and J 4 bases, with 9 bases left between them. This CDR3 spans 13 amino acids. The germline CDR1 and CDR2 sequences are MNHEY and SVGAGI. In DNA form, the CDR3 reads TGTGCCAGCAGAGGGGCGATCACCGGGGAGCTGTTTTTT. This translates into CASRGAITGELFF.

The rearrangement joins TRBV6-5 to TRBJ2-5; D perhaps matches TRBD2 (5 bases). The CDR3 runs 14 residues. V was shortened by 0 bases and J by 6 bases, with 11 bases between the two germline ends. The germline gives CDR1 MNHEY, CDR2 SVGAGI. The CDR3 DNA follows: TGTGCCAGCAGTTACTCTGCGGAGCGGAAGACCCAGTACTTC. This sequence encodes CASSYSAERKTQYF.

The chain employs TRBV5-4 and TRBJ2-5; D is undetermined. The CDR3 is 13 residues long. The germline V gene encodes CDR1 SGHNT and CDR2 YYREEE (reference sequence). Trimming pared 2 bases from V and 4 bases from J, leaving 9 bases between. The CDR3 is CASSLEVRETQYF. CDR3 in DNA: TGTGCCAGCAGCTTAGAGGTGCGAGAGACCCAGTACTTC.

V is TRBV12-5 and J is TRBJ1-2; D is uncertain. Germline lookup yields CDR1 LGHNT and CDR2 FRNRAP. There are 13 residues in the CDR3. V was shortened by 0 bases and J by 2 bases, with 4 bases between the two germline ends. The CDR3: CASGLVLNYGYTF. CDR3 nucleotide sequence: TGTGCTAGTGGTTTGGTCCTAAACTATGGCTACACCTTC.